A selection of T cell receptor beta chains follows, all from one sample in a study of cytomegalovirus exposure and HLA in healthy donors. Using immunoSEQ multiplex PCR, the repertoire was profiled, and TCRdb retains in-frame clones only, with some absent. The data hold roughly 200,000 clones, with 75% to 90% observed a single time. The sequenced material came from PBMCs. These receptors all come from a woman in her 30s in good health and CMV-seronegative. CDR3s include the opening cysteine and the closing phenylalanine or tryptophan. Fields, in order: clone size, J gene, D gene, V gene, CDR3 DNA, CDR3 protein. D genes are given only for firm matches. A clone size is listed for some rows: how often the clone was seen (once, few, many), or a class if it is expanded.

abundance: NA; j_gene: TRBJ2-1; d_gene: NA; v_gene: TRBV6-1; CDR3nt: TGTGCCAGCAGTGACAGGGGTATCGGGAATGAGCAGTTCTTC; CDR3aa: CASSDRGIGNEQFF
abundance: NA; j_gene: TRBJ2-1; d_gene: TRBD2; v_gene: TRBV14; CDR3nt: TGTGCCAGCAGCCAAGAGCTAGCGGGAGCCACTGAGCAGTTCTTC; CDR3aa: CASSQELAGATEQFF
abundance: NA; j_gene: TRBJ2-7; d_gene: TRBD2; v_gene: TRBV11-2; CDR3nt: TGTGCCAGCAGCAAGGGACTAGCGGGAAGTACGGGGCCCTACGAGCAGTACTTC; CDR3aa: CASSKGLAGSTGPYEQYF
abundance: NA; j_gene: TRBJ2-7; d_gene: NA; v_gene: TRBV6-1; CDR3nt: TGTGCCAGCAGTGAAAGGTCGGGCAGGGAAGGCTACGAGCAGTACTTC; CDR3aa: CASSERSGREGYEQYF
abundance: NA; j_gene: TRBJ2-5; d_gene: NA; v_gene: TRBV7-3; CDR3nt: TGTGCCAGCAGCTTAAACGGAGTCGGGGAGACCCAGTACTTC; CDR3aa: CASSLNGVGETQYF
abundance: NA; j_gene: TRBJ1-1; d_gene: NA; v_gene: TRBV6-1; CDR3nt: TGTGCCAGCACCCAGGAGGGTTTGCACACTGAAGCTTTCTTT; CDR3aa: CASTQEGLHTEAFF
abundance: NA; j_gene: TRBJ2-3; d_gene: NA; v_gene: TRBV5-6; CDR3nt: TGTGCCAGCAGCTCCCGTGGGAACAGGGCCACAGATACGCAGTATTTT; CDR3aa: CASSSRGNRATDTQYF
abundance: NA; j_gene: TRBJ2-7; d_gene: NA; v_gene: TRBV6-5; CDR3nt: TGTGCCAGCAGTTACTCTGCGGGAGAGCAGTACTTC; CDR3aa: CASSYSAGEQYF
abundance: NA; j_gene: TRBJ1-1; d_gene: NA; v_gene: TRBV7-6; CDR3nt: TGTGCCAGCAGCTTCTCCAGGGACACTGAAGCTTTCTTT; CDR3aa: CASSFSRDTEAFF
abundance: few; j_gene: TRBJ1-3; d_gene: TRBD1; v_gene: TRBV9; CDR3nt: TGTGCCAGCAGCGTAACCGGGACAGGGGCTGGAAACACCATATATTTT; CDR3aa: CASSVTGTGAGNTIYF
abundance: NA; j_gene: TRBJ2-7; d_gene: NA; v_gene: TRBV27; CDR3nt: TGTGCCAGCAGTTTAGGGGGGGCCGGCTACGAGCAGTACTTC; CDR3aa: CASSLGGAGYEQYF
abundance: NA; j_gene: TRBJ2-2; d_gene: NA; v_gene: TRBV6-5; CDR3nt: TGTGCCAGCACCACGGGTAACACCGGGGAGCTGTTTTTT; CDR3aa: CASTTGNTGELFF
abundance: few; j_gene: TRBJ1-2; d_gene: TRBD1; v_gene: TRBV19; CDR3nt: TGTGCCAGTAGTCGACAGGGATCCGACTATGGCTACACCTTC; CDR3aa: CASSRQGSDYGYTF
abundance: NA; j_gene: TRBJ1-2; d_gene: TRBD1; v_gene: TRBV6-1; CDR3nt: TGTGCCAGCAGTGACCAGGGACAGGCTTATGGCTACACCTTC; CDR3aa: CASSDQGQAYGYTF
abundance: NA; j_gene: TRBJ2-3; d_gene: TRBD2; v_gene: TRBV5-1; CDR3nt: TGCGCCAGCAGCTTGGAGGGACTAGCATTAGTAGGTACGCAGTATTTT; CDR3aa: CASSLEGLALVGTQYF
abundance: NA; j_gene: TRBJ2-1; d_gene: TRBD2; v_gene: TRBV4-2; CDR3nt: TGTGCCAGCAGCCAAGAAACCCCCGTAGCGGGAGAGGGCGGCAATGAGCAGTTCTTC; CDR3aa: CASSQETPVAGEGGNEQFF
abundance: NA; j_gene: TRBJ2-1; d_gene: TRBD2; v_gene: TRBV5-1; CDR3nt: TGCGCCAGCAGCTTGGGGACTAGCGGGAGGGCCGATGAGCAGTTCTTC; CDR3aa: CASSLGTSGRADEQFF
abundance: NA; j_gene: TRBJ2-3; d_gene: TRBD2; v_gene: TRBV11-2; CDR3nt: TGTGCCAGCAGCTTACTCACTAGCGGAAGCACAGATACGCAGTATTTT; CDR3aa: CASSLLTSGSTDTQYF
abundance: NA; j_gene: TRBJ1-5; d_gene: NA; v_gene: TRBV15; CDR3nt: TGTGCCACCAGCAGAGGGACTATCAATCAGCCCCAGCATTTT; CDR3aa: CATSRGTINQPQHF
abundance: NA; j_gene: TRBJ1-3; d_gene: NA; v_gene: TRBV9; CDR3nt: TGTGCCAGCAGCGTAGACCCCGGACAGGGAAACACCATATATTTT; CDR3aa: CASSVDPGQGNTIYF
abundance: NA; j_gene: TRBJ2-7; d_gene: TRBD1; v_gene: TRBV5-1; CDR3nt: TGCGCCAGCAGCCCGGACAGGGGATCCTACGAGCAGTACTTC; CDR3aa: CASSPDRGSYEQYF
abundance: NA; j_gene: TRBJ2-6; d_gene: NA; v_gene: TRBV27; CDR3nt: TGTGCCAGCAGCCTCTCGGGGGGCCTATACTCTGGGGCCAACGTCCTGACTTTC; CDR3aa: CASSLSGGLYSGANVLTF
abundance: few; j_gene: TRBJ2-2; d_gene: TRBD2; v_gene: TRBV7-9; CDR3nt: TGTGCCAGCAGCTTAACCCTAGCTAGCGGCACCGGGGAGCTGTTTTTT; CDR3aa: CASSLTLASGTGELFF
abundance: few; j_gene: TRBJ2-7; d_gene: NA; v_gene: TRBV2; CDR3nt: TGTGCCAGCAGTGATGGCAGGGGAGACTACGAGCAGTACTTC; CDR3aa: CASSDGRGDYEQYF
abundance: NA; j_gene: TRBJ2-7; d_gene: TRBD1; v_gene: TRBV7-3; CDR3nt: TGTGCCAGCAGCCCCCGGGACAGGGATTACGAGCAGTACTTC; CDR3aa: CASSPRDRDYEQYF
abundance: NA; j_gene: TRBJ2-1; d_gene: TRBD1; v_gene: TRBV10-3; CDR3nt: TGTGCCATCAGGCAGGACAGGGCGTACAATGAGCAGTTCTTC; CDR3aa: CAIRQDRAYNEQFF
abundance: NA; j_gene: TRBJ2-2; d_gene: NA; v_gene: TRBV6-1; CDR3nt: TGTGCCACCAATCGGGGGAACACCGGGGAGCTGTTTTTT; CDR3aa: CATNRGNTGELFF